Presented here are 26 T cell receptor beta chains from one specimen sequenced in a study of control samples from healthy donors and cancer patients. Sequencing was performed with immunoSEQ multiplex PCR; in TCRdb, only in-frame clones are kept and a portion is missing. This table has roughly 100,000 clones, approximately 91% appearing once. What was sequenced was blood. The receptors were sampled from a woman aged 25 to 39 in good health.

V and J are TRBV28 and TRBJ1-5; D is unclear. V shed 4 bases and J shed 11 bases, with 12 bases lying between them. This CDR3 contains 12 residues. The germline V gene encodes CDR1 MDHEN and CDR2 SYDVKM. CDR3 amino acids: CASSSPGGAQHF. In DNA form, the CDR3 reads TGTGCCAGCAGTTCCCCGGGCGGGGCCCAGCATTTT.

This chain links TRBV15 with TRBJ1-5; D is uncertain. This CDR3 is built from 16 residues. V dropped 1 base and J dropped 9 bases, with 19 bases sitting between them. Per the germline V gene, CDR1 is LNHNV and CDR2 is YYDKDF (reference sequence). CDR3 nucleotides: TGTGCCACCAGCAGAGGGGCAGGCGATACCGTATTGCCCCAGCATTTT. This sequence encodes CATSRGAGDTVLPQHF.

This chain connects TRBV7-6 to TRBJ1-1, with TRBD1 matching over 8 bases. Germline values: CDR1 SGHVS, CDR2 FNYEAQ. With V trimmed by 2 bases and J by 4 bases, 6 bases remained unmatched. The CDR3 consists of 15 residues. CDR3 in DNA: TGTGCCAGCAGCTTAAACCAGGGGGCGCGCACTGAAGCTTTCTTT. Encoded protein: CASSLNQGARTEAFF.

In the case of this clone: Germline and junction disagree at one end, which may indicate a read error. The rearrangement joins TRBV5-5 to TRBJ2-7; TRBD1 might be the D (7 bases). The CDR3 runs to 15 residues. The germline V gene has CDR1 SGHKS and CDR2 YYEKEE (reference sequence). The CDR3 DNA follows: TGTGCCGGCAGCTTGGAGGGGGCACAGCGCTACGAGCAGTACTTC. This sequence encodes CAGSLEGAQRYEQYF.

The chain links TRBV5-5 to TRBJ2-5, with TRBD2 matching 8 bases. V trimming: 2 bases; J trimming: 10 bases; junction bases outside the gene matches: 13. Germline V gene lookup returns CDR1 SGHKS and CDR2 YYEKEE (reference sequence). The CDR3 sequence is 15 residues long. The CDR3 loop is CASSFSPSGRDDQYF. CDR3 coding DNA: TGTGCCAGCAGCTTCTCTCCTAGCGGGCGAGACGACCAGTACTTC.

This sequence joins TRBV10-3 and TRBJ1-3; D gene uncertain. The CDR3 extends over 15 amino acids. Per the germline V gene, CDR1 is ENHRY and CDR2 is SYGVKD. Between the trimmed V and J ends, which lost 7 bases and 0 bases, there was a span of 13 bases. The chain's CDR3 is CAITPTPSSGNTIYF. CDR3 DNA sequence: TGTGCCATCACTCCGACACCGAGCTCTGGAAACACCATATATTTT.

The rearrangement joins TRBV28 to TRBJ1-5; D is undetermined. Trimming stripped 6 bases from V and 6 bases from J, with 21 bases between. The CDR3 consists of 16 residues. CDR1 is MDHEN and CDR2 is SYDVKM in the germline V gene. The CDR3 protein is CASRSGSAVIGQPQHF. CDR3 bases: TGTGCCAGCAGATCGGGCTCGGCGGTTATAGGTCAGCCCCAGCATTTT.

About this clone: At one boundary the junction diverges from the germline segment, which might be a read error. CDR3 in DNA: TGTGCCAGTAGTTTAGAAGAGGTTCCTAGCACAGATACGCAGTATTTT. Encoded protein: CASSLEEVPSTDTQYF. The chain has TRBV19 and TRBJ2-3; D is uncertain. CDR1 and CDR2 from the germline V gene are LNHDA and SQIVND (reference sequence). This CDR3 has 16 amino acids.

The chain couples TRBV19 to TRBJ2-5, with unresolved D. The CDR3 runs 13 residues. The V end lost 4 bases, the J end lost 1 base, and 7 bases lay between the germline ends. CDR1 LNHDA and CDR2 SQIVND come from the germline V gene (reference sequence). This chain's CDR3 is CASSNHGQETQYF. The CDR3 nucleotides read TGTGCCAGTAGTAACCATGGCCAAGAGACCCAGTACTTC.

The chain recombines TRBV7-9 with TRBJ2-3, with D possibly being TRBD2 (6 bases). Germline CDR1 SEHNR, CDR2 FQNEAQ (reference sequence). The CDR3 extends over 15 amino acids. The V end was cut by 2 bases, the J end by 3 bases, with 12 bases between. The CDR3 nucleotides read TGTGCCAGCAGCTTAAGGAGGGCCCCGACAGATACGCAGTATTTT. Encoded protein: CASSLRRAPTDTQYF.

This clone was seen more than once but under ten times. CDR3 DNA: TGTGCCAGCAGCCTAGGACAGGGGCCCCGTGGTGATGAGCAGTTCTTC. Encoded protein: CASSLGQGPRGDEQFF. The V call is TRBV5-6, the J call TRBJ2-1, with 9 bases identical to TRBD1. The CDR3 runs 16 residues. Trimming removed 4 bases from V and 8 bases from J; junction bases left unmatched: 13. The germline V gene encodes CDR1 SGHDT and CDR2 YYEEEE.

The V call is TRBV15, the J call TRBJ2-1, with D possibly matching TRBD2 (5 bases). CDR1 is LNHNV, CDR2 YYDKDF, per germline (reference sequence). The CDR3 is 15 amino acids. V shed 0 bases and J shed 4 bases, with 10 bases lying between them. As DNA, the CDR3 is TGTGCCACCAGCAGAGACACGGAGGAGTACAATGAGCAGTTCTTC. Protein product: CATSRDTEEYNEQFF. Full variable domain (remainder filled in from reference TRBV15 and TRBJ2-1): DAMVIQNPRYQVTQFGKPVTLSCSQTLNHNVMYWYQQKSSQAPKLLFHYYDKDFNNEADTPDNFQSRRPNTSFCFLDIRSPGLGDTAMYLCATSRDTEEYNEQFFGPGTRLTVL.

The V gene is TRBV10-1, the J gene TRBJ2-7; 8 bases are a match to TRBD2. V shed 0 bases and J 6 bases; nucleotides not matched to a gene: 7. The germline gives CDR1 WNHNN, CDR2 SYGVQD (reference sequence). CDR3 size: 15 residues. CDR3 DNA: TGCGCCAGCAGTGAGTCCCCGGGAGGGCCGGGCGAGCAGTACTTC. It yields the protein CASSESPGGPGEQYF.

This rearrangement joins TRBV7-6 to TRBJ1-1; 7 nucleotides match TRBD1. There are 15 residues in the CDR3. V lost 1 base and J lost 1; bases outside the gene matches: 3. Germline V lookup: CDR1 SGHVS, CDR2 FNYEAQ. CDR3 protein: CASSLEGARNTEAFF. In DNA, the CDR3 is TGTGCCAGCAGCTTAGAGGGGGCTAGGAACACTGAAGCTTTCTTT. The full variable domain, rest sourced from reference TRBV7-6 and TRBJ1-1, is GAGVSQSPRYKVTKRGQDVALRCDPISGHVSLYWYRQALGQGPEFLTYFNYEAQQDKSGLPNDRFSAERPEGSISTLTIQRTEQRDSAMYRCASSLEGARNTEAFFGQGTRLTVV.

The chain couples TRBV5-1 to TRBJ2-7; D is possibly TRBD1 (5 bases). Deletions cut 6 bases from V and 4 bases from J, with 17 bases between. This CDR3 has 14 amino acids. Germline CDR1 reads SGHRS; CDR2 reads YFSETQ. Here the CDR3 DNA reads TGCGCCAGCACCCCCGGCGACAGCCATTACGAGCAGTACTTC. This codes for CASTPGDSHYEQYF.

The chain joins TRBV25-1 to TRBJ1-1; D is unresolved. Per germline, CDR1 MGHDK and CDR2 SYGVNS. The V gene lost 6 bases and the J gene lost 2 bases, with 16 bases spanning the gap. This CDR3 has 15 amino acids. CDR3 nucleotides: TGTGCCAGCAGACAAACCGGGAGGGCCAACACTGAAGCTTTCTTT. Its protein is CASRQTGRANTEAFF.

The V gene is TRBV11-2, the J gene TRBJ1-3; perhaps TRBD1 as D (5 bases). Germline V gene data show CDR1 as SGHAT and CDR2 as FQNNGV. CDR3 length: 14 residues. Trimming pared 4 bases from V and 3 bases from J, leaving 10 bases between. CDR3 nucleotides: TGTGCCAGCAGCTCCGGGGGAGGTGGAAACACCATATATTTT. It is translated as CASSSGGGGNTIYF.

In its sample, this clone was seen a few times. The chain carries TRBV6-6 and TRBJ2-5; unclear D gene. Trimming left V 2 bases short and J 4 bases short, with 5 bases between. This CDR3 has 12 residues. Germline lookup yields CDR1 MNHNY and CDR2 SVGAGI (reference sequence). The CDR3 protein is CASSYPGETQYF. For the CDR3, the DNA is TGTGCCAGCAGTTACCCAGGAGAGACCCAGTACTTC.

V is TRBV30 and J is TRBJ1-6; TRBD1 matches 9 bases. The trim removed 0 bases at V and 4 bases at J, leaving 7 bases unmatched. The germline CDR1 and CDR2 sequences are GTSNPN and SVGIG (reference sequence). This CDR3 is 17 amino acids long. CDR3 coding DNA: TGTGCCTGGAGTGTAAAGGACAGGGGTTATTATAATTCACCCCTCCACTTT. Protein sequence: CAWSVKDRGYYNSPLHF. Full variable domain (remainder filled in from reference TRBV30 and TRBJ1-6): SQTIHQWPATLVQPVGSPLSLECTVEGTSNPNLYWYRQAAGRGLQLLFYSVGIGQISSEVPQNLSASRPQDRQFILSSKKLLLSDSGFYLCAWSVKDRGYYNSPLHFGNGTRLTVT.

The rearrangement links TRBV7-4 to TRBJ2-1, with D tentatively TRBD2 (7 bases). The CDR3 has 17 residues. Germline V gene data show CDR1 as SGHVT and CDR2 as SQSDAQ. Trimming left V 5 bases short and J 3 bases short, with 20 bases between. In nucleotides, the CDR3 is TGTGCCAGCAGCCACGGGCGGGGGCCGAAATACTACAATGAGCAGTTCTTC. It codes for CASSHGRGPKYYNEQFF.

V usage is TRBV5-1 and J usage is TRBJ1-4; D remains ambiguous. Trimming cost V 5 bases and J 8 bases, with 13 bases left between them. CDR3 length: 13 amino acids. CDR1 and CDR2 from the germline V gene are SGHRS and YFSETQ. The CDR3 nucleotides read TGCGCCAGCAGACTCGGCGGCAACGAAAAACTGTTTTTT. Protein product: CASRLGGNEKLFF.

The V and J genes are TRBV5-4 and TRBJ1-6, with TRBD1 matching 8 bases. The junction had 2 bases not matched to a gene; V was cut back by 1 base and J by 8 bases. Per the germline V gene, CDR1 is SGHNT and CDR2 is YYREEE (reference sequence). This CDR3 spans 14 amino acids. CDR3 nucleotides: TGTGCCAGCAGCTTGCGACAGGGGCATTCACCCCTCCACTTT. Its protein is CASSLRQGHSPLHF.

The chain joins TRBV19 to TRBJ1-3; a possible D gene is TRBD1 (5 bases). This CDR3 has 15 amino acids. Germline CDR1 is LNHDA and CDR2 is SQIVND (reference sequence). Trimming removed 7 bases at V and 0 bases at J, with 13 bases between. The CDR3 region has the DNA TGTGCCAGTAAGGGGATAGCCTTCTCTGGAAACACCATATATTTT. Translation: CASKGIAFSGNTIYF. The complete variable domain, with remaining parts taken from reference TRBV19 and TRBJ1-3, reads DGGITQSPKYLFRKEGQNVTLSCEQNLNHDAMYWYRQDPGQGLRLIYYSQIVNDFQKGDIAEGYSVSREKKESFPLTVTSAQKNPTAFYLCASKGIAFSGNTIYFGEGSWLTVV.

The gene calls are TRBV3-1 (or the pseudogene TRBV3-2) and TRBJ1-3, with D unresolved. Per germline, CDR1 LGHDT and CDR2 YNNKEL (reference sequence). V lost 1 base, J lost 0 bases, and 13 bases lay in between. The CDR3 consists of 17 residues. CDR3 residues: CASSQGQTALSGNTIYF. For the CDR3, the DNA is TGTGCCAGCAGCCAAGGGCAAACAGCGCTCTCTGGAAACACCATATATTTT.

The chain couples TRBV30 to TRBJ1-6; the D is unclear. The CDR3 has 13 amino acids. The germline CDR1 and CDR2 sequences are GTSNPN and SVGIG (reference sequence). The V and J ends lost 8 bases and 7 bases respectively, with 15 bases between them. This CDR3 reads CAGNGPGNSPLHF. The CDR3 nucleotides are TGTGCCGGAAACGGGCCGGGGAATTCACCCCTCCACTTT.

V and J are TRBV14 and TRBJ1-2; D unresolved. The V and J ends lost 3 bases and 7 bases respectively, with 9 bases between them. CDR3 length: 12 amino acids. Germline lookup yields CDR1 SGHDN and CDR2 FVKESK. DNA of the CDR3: TGTGCCAGCAGCCAGGGGTTAGTTGGCTACACCTTC. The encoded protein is CASSQGLVGYTF. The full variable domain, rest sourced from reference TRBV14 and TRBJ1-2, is EAGVTQFPSHSVIEKGQTVTLRCDPISGHDNLYWYRRVMGKEIKFLLHFVKESKQDESGMPNNRFLAERTGGTYSTLKVQPAELEDSGVYFCASSQGLVGYTFGSGTRLTVV.